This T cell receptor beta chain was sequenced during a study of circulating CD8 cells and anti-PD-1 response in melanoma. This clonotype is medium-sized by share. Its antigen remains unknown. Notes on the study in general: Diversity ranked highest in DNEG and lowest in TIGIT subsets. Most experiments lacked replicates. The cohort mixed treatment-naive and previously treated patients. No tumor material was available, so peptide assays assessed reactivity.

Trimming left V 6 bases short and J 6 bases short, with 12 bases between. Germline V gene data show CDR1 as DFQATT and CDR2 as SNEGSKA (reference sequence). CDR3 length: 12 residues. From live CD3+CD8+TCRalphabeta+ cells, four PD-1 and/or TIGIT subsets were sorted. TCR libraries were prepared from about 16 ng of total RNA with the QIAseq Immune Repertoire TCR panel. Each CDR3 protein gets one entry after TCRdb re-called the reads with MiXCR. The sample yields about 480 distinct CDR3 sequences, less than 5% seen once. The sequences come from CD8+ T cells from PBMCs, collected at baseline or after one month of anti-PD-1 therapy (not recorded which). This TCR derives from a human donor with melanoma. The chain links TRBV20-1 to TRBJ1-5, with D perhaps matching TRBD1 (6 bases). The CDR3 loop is CSALTGTQPQHF. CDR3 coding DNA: TGCAGTGCGCTAACAGGGACTCAGCCCCAGCATTTT.